This entry is about one T cell receptor beta chain. This specimen comes from a study of blood T cell repertoires in COVID-19. Study-level information: Sites in the United States, Italy and Spain provided acute and convalescent COVID-19 samples. Sources were T cells, B-cell-depleted T cells, or PBMCs; the material itself was cDNA or gDNA.

In the authors' methods: Nucleated cell counts were estimated from reference gene primer amplification. Data came from immunoSEQ multiplex PCR; TCRdb stores just in-frame clones and leaves some out. The V and J calls and the clone size are those of that table, but D and trimming were determined from the DNA. The sample carries under 350,000 clones, roughly 90% recorded once. The trim removed 7 bases at V and 0 bases at J, leaving 8 bases unmatched. From germline, CDR1 is LGHNT and CDR2 FRNRAP. This CDR3 is 15 amino acids long. The source material was peripheral blood. This chain joins TRBV12-5 and TRBJ1-1, with 7 bases that match TRBD1. This receptor was identified in a man in his forties with acute or convalescent COVID-19. CDR3 DNA sequence: TGTGCTAGTGTCCCGACAGGGTACATGAACACTGAAGCTTTCTTT. Its translation is CASVPTGYMNTEAFF.